This passage covers 29 T cell receptor beta chains from one sample sequenced in a study of blood T cell repertoires in COVID-19. Measured with immunoSEQ multiplex PCR; TCRdb has only the in-frame clones, and not every one. The data show about 35,000 clones, with 83% seen just once and roughly 3.5% held by the top ten. The sample comprised peripheral blood. These receptors all come from a man aged 50-60 years with acute or convalescent COVID-19.

This clone has only one observation. The rearrangement uses TRBV5-8 and TRBJ2-3, with 7 bases identical to TRBD2. Germline loops: CDR1 SGHTS, CDR2 YDEGEE. The CDR3 totals 17 residues. Trimming removed 2 bases from V and 4 bases from J; junction bases left unmatched: 13. CDR3 in DNA: TGTGCCAGCAGCTTTTCGGGCTCCTCTAGCGGCGCAGATACGCAGTATTTT. As protein: CASSFSGSSSGADTQYF.

The genes are TRBV11-3 and TRBJ2-7, with 10 positions matching TRBD1. V lost 3 bases to trimming and J lost 7 bases; unmatched junction nucleotides: 9. Per the germline V gene, CDR1 is SGHNT and CDR2 is YENEEA. The CDR3 runs 15 residues. DNA for the CDR3: TGTGCCAGCAGCTTGTCCGGGACAGGGGTTGAAGAGCAGTACTTC. As protein: CASSLSGTGVEEQYF.

This chain links TRBV30 with TRBJ1-1, with D unresolved. The V gene's germline CDR1 is GTSNPN and CDR2 SVGIG (reference sequence). The CDR3 spans 11 residues. V gave up 7 bases and J gave up 2 bases, with 8 bases separating them. The CDR3 loop reads CAFAGNTEAFF. CDR3 coding DNA: TGTGCCTTCGCAGGAAACACTGAAGCTTTCTTT.

This chain joins TRBV4-1 and TRBJ2-2; D is unresolved. V lost 0 bases and J lost 4, with 3 bases in between. CDR3 length: 13 amino acids. The germline V gene encodes CDR1 MGHRA and CDR2 YSYEKL. This chain's CDR3 is CASSQESTGELFF. CDR3 bases: TGCGCCAGCAGCCAAGAGAGCACCGGGGAGCTGTTTTTT.

The chain carries TRBV9 and TRBJ2-5; TRBD2 aligns across 7 bases. V lost 0 bases and J lost 4; bases outside the gene matches: 6. Germline V CDR1 and CDR2: SGDLS, YYNGEE. There are 15 residues in the CDR3. Written as DNA, the CDR3 is TGTGCCAGCAGCGTAGGGGCAGCGGGAACAGAGACCCAGTACTTC. Translation: CASSVGAAGTETQYF.

CDR3 in amino acids: CASSFIATGYYEQYF. The CDR3 region has the DNA TGTGCCAGCAGCTTCATAGCGACAGGGTACTACGAGCAGTACTTC. V is TRBV5-6 and J is TRBJ2-7; 7 bases line up with TRBD1. Germline assignment: CDR1 SGHDT and CDR2 YYEEEE. The junction had 8 bases not matched to a gene; V was cut back by 2 bases and J by 3 bases. The CDR3 loop spans 15 amino acids.

V and J are TRBV29-1 and TRBJ2-3; the match to TRBD2 covers 11 bases. This CDR3 comprises 15 residues. CDR1 SQVTM and CDR2 ANQGSEA come from the germline V gene. Unmatched junction bases numbered 5, after V lost 4 bases and J lost 2 bases. The CDR3 is CSVAGTSGPTDTQYF. In DNA form, the CDR3 reads TGCAGCGTTGCCGGGACTAGCGGTCCCACAGATACGCAGTATTTT.

This clone was seen more than once but under ten times. This chain uses TRBV4-1 with TRBJ1-2; 8 nucleotides match TRBD1. This CDR3 comprises 15 residues. After removal of 3 bases from V and 4 bases from J, the junction contained 7 bases not matched to a gene. The germline V gene has CDR1 MGHRA and CDR2 YSYEKL. As DNA, the CDR3 is TGCGCCAGCAGCCAGGATCAGGGGGCAGGCTATGGCTACACCTTC. Residues: CASSQDQGAGYGYTF.

J is TRBJ2-7 and V is TRBV2; D call uncertain. With 6 bases removed from V and 1 base from J, the gap between germline ends came to 10 bases. This CDR3 is built from 13 residues. CDR1 is SNHLY and CDR2 is FYNNEI in the germline V gene. The CDR3 sequence is CASRRTESYEQYF. In DNA, the CDR3 is TGTGCCAGCAGACGTACAGAATCCTACGAGCAGTACTTC.

The V gene is TRBV19, the J gene TRBJ1-1, with D unclear. Trimming stripped 3 bases from V and 11 bases from J, with 10 bases between. CDR1 is LNHDA and CDR2 is SQIVND in the germline V gene (reference sequence). The CDR3 covers 11 residues. For the CDR3, the DNA is TGTGCCAGTAGTATCCCAGATTCGGCTTTCTTT. It specifies CASSIPDSAFF.

The chain combines TRBV21-1 with TRBJ1-1. TRBV21-1 is listed as a pseudogene. CDR3 size: 14 residues. CDR3 DNA sequence: TGTGCCAGCAGCAAACGGGAGAAGGACACTGAAGCTTTCTTT. Translation: CASSKREKDTEAFF.

The V gene is TRBV13, the J gene TRBJ2-5, with a weak D call TRBD2 (5 bases). V was trimmed by 5 bases and J by 0 bases, leaving 16 bases between them. The CDR3 contains 16 residues. Germline V gene data show CDR1 as PRHDT and CDR2 as FYEKMQ (reference sequence). For the CDR3, the DNA is TGTGCCAGCAGCCACAAGGGCGGGTTTTACCAAGAGACCCAGTACTTC. It translates to CASSHKGGFYQETQYF. Based on the CDR3 plus reference TRBV13 and TRBJ2-5, the full variable domain is AAGVIQSPRHLIKEKRETATLKCYPIPRHDTVYWYQQGPGQDPQFLISFYEKMQSDKGSIPDRFSAQQFSDYHSELNMSSLELGDSALYFCASSHKGGFYQETQYFGPGTRLLVL.

This chain links TRBV5-1 with TRBJ1-2; 9 bases fit TRBD1. Trimming removed 3 bases from V and 8 bases from J; junction bases left unmatched: 11. The germline gives CDR1 SGHRS, CDR2 YFSETQ. CDR3 length equals 15 residues. CDR3 region: CASSSRDRESSGYTF. Written as DNA, the CDR3 is TGCGCCAGCAGCTCCCGGGACAGGGAATCGTCGGGCTACACCTTC. Combining the CDR3 with reference TRBV5-1 and TRBJ1-2 gives the whole variable domain KAGVTQTPRYLIKTRGQQVTLSCSPISGHRSVSWYQQTPGQGLQFLFEYFSETQRNKGNFPGRFSGRQFSNSRSEMNVSTLELGDSALYLCASSSRDRESSGYTFGSGTRLTVV.

The V gene is TRBV28, the J gene TRBJ1-1; the D gene is possibly TRBD1 (6 bases). This CDR3 spans 14 amino acids. The germline V and J ends were trimmed by 3 bases and 2 bases, with 10 bases remaining between them. CDR1 MDHEN and CDR2 SYDVKM come from the germline V gene. The CDR3 DNA follows: TGTGCCAGCAGTTTGGGGGCCTCCAACACTGAAGCTTTCTTT. This gives the protein CASSLGASNTEAFF.

The V call is TRBV7-9, the J call TRBJ1-5; TRBD1 aligns across 9 bases. J gave up 6 bases and V 5 bases, and 14 bases lay outside the gene matches. The CDR3 is made up of 17 amino acids. Per the germline V gene, CDR1 is SEHNR and CDR2 is FQNEAQ (reference sequence). The CDR3 nucleotides are TGTGCCAGCAGCCCTTCTGGGACAGGGCTGGGTGGTCAGCCCCAGCATTTT. Its translation: CASSPSGTGLGGQPQHF.

V gene TRBV28 combines with J gene TRBJ1-6; 7 positions match TRBD1. Trimming cost V 3 bases and J 5 bases; bases outside gene matches: 1. Germline V gives CDR1 MDHEN, CDR2 SYDVKM. There are 14 residues in the CDR3. The CDR3 DNA is TGTGCCAGCAGTTTGGGACAGAATAATTCACCCCTCCACTTT. Translating it yields CASSLGQNNSPLHF.

CDR3 bases: TGTGCCACCTCAAACCTCAGGGGGCGAATCGGTCAGCCCCAGCATTTT. Its translation is CATSNLRGRIGQPQHF. The gene calls are TRBV15 and TRBJ1-5; 8 nucleotides agree with TRBD1. This CDR3 comprises 16 residues. Trimming took 8 bases from V and 6 from J; bases not matched to a gene: 15. Germline assignment: CDR1 LNHNV and CDR2 YYDKDF (reference sequence).

The chain has TRBV18 and TRBJ1-2; D not certain. In germline, CDR1 is KGHSH, CDR2 LQKENI. The CDR3 has 13 residues. The V end was cut by 2 bases, the J end by 4 bases, with 8 bases between. CDR3 protein: CASSPIGSYGYTF. CDR3 coding DNA: TGTGCCAGCTCACCAATCGGGAGCTATGGCTACACCTTC.

J is TRBJ2-7 and V is TRBV29-1; 13 bases line up with TRBD2. This CDR3 region has 16 residues. Germline V CDR1 and CDR2: SQVTM, ANQGSEA. J gave up 2 bases and V 6 bases, and 10 bases lay outside the gene matches. The CDR3 sequence is CSVDTPGTSGTYEQYF. CDR3 DNA sequence: TGCAGCGTGGACACCCCCGGGACTAGCGGGACCTACGAGCAGTACTTC.

The chain combines TRBV3-1 (or the pseudogene TRBV3-2) with TRBJ2-7, with D possibly TRBD1 on 5 matching bases. CDR1 is LGHDT and CDR2 is YNNKEL in the germline V gene (reference sequence). V lost 4 bases and J 7 bases, leaving 20 bases between the germline ends. This CDR3 spans 15 amino acids. The CDR3 here is CASSPMTDTTFEQYF. The CDR3 nucleotides read TGTGCCAGCAGCCCTATGACGGACACTACGTTTGAGCAGTACTTC.

CDR3: CASSQGLATDTQYF. The CDR3 bases are TGTGCCAGCAGCCAAGGGCTAGCCACAGATACGCAGTATTTT. The V gene is TRBV14, the J gene TRBJ2-3, with TRBD2 as a possible D gene (5 bases). CDR1 is SGHDN and CDR2 is FVKESK in the germline V gene. This CDR3 region has 14 residues. Trimming stripped 1 base from V and 2 bases from J, with 7 bases between.

The CDR3 sequence is CASSRTRSTDTQYF. CDR3 nucleotides: TGTGCCAGCAGTCGGACTAGGAGCACAGATACGCAGTATTTT. The J gene is TRBJ2-3, the V gene TRBV28; 7 bases agree with TRBD2. With 5 bases clipped from V and 0 bases from J, the junction kept 2 bases outside the gene matches. The CDR3 loop spans 14 amino acids. Germline V gene data show CDR1 as MDHEN and CDR2 as SYDVKM.

This clone was detected only once. The chain combines TRBV6-5 with TRBJ1-2; 7 nucleotides match TRBD1. The trim removed 6 bases at V and 8 bases at J, leaving 9 bases unmatched. The CDR3 length is 13 residues. CDR1 is MNHEY, CDR2 SVGAGI, per germline. The CDR3 reads CASSLTGTGGYTF. CDR3 DNA sequence: TGTGCCAGCAGCCTGACAGGGACTGGGGGCTACACCTTC.

This clone was picked up one time. The chain is built from TRBV6-5 and TRBJ1-5; possibly TRBD1 for D (5 bases). The CDR3 is made up of 13 amino acids. The V gene lost 7 bases and the J gene lost 1 base, with 8 bases spanning the gap. Germline CDR1 MNHEY, CDR2 SVGAGI. CDR3 sequence (DNA): TGTGCCAGCACCAAGGGGAGCAATCAGCCCCAGCATTTT. Translated, it gives CASTKGSNQPQHF.

The sample holds one count of this clone. The V call is TRBV11-2, the J call TRBJ1-2, with 7 bases identical to TRBD1. CDR1 SGHAT and CDR2 FQNNGV come from the germline V gene. This CDR3 spans 15 amino acids. The V gene end was trimmed by 2 bases and the J gene end by 2 bases; junction bases not matched to a gene: 5. CDR3 protein: CASSLFEGANYGYTF. In nucleotides, the CDR3 is TGTGCCAGCAGCTTATTCGAGGGGGCGAACTATGGCTACACCTTC.

V gene TRBV3-1 (or the pseudogene TRBV3-2) combines with J gene TRBJ2-1, with a possible D match to TRBD2 (6 bases). The CDR3 has 17 residues. Deletions cut 1 base from V and 4 bases from J, with 17 bases between. The germline gives CDR1 LGHDT, CDR2 YNNKEL (reference sequence). In nucleotides, the CDR3 is TGTGCCAGCAGCCAAGGGGGGATTGGGACTTTTTACAATGAGCAGTTCTTC. It encodes CASSQGGIGTFYNEQFF.

The chain uses TRBV7-8 and TRBJ2-2; D gene uncertain. The germline V and J ends were trimmed by 4 bases and 1 base, with 13 bases remaining between them. Germline loops: CDR1 SGHVS, CDR2 FQNEAQ. This CDR3 has 16 amino acids. The DNA for the CDR3 is TGTGCCAGCAGCTCGCCGTTGGCATTGAACACCGGGGAGCTGTTTTTT. It encodes CASSSPLALNTGELFF.

This clone was counted between two and nine times. This chain connects TRBV7-9 to TRBJ2-7; TRBD2 matches at 9 bases. With V trimmed by 4 bases and J by 6 bases, 10 bases remained unmatched. CDR3 length equals 15 residues. The germline V gene encodes CDR1 SEHNR and CDR2 FQNEAQ (reference sequence). CDR3 protein: CASSSIAGAGREQYF. The CDR3 region has the DNA TGTGCCAGCAGCTCAATAGCGGGAGCAGGGCGCGAGCAGTACTTC.

J is TRBJ2-2 and V is TRBV5-1; D possibly corresponds to TRBD2 (5 bases). V was shortened by 1 base and J by 5 bases, with 15 bases between the two germline ends. From germline, CDR1 is SGHRS and CDR2 YFSETQ. There are 16 residues in the CDR3. CDR3 loop: CASSLTPEWETGELFF. The CDR3 DNA reads TGCGCCAGCAGCTTGACCCCTGAGTGGGAGACCGGGGAGCTGTTTTTT.